Each of the 8 T cell receptor beta chains below was sequenced from the same sample in a study of siplizumab effects on memory and regulatory T cells. Assay used: immunoSEQ multiplex PCR; TCRdb lists only in-frame clones, some missing. The sample holds roughly 100,000 clones, approximately 94% seen once. Sequences were obtained from CD4+ T cells sorted from blood. These TCRs come from a human donor in good health.

CDR3: CASSPGRGSGYEQYF. The CDR3 DNA sequence: TGTGCCAGCAGCCCGGGACGGGGTAGTGGGTACGAGCAGTACTTC. The V and J genes are TRBV7-3 and TRBJ2-7, with D possibly called TRBD1 or TRBD2 (5 bases each). Trimming took 5 bases from V and 4 from J, leaving 18 bases between them. Germline assignment: CDR1 SGHTA and CDR2 FQGTGA. The CDR3 extends over 15 amino acids.

The rearrangement uses TRBV7-9 and TRBJ2-5, with a possible D match to TRBD1 (6 bases). The ends were cut back, 0 bases at V and 4 bases at J, with 6 bases in the middle. The CDR3 is 13 amino acids. Germline CDR1 reads SEHNR; CDR2 reads FQNEAQ (reference sequence). Here the CDR3 reads CASSLAQGETQYF. CDR3 in DNA: TGTGCCAGCAGCTTAGCACAGGGAGAGACCCAGTACTTC.

The V and J genes are TRBV6-5 and TRBJ2-5; 7 bases are shared with TRBD2. The germline gives CDR1 MNHEY, CDR2 SVGAGI. This CDR3 is built from 16 residues. V dropped 0 bases and J dropped 5; count of bases not matched to a gene: 9. The CDR3 DNA reads TGTGCCAGCAGTTACTCGACCGGGACTAAGAAGGAGACCCAGTACTTC. It codes for CASSYSTGTKKETQYF.

This chain joins TRBV19 and TRBJ1-2; D is uncertain. Germline values: CDR1 LNHDA, CDR2 SQIVND (reference sequence). The CDR3 sequence is 14 residues long. V was trimmed by 7 bases and J by 0 bases, leaving 12 bases between them. The CDR3 sequence is CASTVDGTNYGYTF. In nucleotides, the CDR3 is TGTGCCAGTACCGTAGACGGAACTAACTATGGCTACACCTTC. Full variable domain (missing parts from reference TRBV19 and TRBJ1-2): DGGITQSPKYLFRKEGQNVTLSCEQNLNHDAMYWYRQDPGQGLRLIYYSQIVNDFQKGDIAEGYSVSREKKESFPLTVTSAQKNPTAFYLCASTVDGTNYGYTFGSGTRLTVV.

The rearrangement links TRBV5-1 to TRBJ2-7; 9 positions agree with TRBD2. In germline, CDR1 is SGHRS, CDR2 YFSETQ. The V segment lost 4 bases and the J segment 3 bases; nucleotides outside the gene matches: 5. The CDR3 sequence is 14 residues long. The DNA of the CDR3 is TGCGCCAGCAGCCCCGGGACTAGCTTCTACGAGCAGTACTTC. Translated, it gives CASSPGTSFYEQYF. The variable domain in full, with the rest retrieved from reference TRBV5-1 and TRBJ2-7, is KAGVTQTPRYLIKTRGQQVTLSCSPISGHRSVSWYQQTPGQGLQFLFEYFSETQRNKGNFPGRFSGRQFSNSRSEMNVSTLELGDSALYLCASSPGTSFYEQYFGPGTRLTVT.

This clone was found a few times. V usage is TRBV19 and J usage is TRBJ1-5, with TRBD1 matching over 10 bases. V shed 5 bases, J shed 11 bases, and the junction held 12 bases outside the gene matches. The CDR3 totals 15 residues. CDR1 LNHDA and CDR2 SQIVND come from the germline V gene (reference sequence). DNA for the CDR3: TGTGCCAGTAGTTTTGGACAGGGGGTACCTACGGCCCAGCATTTT. Residues: CASSFGQGVPTAQHF.

V gene TRBV9 combines with J gene TRBJ2-3; D is perhaps TRBD2 (6 bases). V lost 4 bases, J lost 0 bases, and 15 bases lay in between. Looked up from germline, CDR1 is SGDLS and CDR2 is YYNGEE. The CDR3 loop spans 16 amino acids. CDR3: CASSPSFTSSTDTQYF. The CDR3 coding sequence is TGTGCCAGCAGCCCCTCTTTCACTAGCAGCACAGATACGCAGTATTTT.

This chain joins TRBV19 and TRBJ2-1; D not certain. Trimming left V 3 bases short and J 1 base short, with 7 bases between. The germline CDR1 and CDR2 sequences are LNHDA and SQIVND (reference sequence). The CDR3 has 14 amino acids. The CDR3: CASSIGDSYNEQFF. The DNA of the CDR3 is TGTGCCAGTAGTATTGGGGATTCCTACAATGAGCAGTTCTTC.